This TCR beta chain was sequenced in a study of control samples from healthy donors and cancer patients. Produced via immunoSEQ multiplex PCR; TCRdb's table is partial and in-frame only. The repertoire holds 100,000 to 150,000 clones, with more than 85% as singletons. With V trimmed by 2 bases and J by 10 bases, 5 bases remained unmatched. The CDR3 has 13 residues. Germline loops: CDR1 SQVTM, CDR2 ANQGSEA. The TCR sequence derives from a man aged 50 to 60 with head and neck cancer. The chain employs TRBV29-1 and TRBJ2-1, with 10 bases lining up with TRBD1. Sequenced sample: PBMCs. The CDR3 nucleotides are TGCAGCGTTGAAAGGGACAGGGGACCGGAGCAGTTCTTC. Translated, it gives CSVERDRGPEQFF.